The 14 T cell receptor beta chains listed next were all sequenced from one sample in a study of neurological immune-mediated disorders. Via MiXCR, TCRdb re-called the 5' RACE reads, giving one row per CDR3 protein. The sample yields about 120,000 distinct CDR3 sequences, 3% to 3.5% seen once. The sequencing input was PBMCs. The receptors derive from a woman aged 25 to 45 with multiple sclerosis.

This clonotype was seen ten or more times. As DNA, the CDR3 is TGTGCCACCCTGGGGGACAATGAGCAGTTCTTC. It encodes CATLGDNEQFF. The V and J genes are TRBV10-3 and TRBJ2-1; D is possibly TRBD1 or TRBD2 (5 bases each). The CDR3 runs 11 residues. CDR1 and CDR2 from the germline V gene are ENHRY and SYGVKD. V was clipped by 10 bases and J by 5 bases, with 9 bases between them.

This clonotype was seen more than once but under ten times. The gene calls are TRBV5-1 and TRBJ1-3; D remains unclear. Germline assignment: CDR1 SGHRS and CDR2 YFSETQ. The CDR3 consists of 15 residues. The V end was cut by 0 bases, the J end by 12 bases, with 19 bases between. The DNA for the CDR3 is TGCGCCAGCAGCTTGGAGGGCGCAATGGTGAAAAACATATATTTT. Protein sequence: CASSLEGAMVKNIYF.

Only a few counts were recorded for this clonotype. V usage is TRBV18 and J usage is TRBJ2-1; D gene unclear. The germline gives CDR1 KGHSH, CDR2 LQKENI. This CDR3 comprises 15 residues. The V end was cut by 3 bases, the J end by 7 bases, with 16 bases between. DNA of the CDR3: TGTGCCAGCTCACCGGGTGGCGTCCGAGTAAATGAGCAGTTCTTC. Translated: CASSPGGVRVNEQFF.

This clonotype was seen at least ten times. The chain couples TRBV7-8 to TRBJ1-1, with TRBD1 as a possible D gene (6 bases). CDR1 SGHVS and CDR2 FQNEAQ come from the germline V gene. This CDR3 comprises 14 residues. V was trimmed by 2 bases and J by 1 base, leaving 8 bases between them. The CDR3 is CASSLMGANTEAFF. The DNA for the CDR3 is TGTGCCAGCAGCTTAATGGGGGCGAACACTGAAGCTTTCTTT.

This clonotype occurred many times. The chain has TRBV7-9 and TRBJ1-1, with D unresolved. V was trimmed by 5 bases and J by 0 bases, leaving 10 bases between them. Germline CDR1 and CDR2: SEHNR and FQNEAQ (reference sequence). The CDR3 length is 14 residues. The CDR3 loop is CASSTKALNTEAFF. In DNA, the CDR3 is TGTGCCAGCAGCACGAAGGCTCTGAACACTGAAGCTTTCTTT.

This clonotype was observed at least ten times. V usage is TRBV19 and J usage is TRBJ2-2; a possible D gene is TRBD1 (6 bases). Germline values: CDR1 LNHDA, CDR2 SQIVND (reference sequence). The CDR3 spans 15 residues. Trimming removed 6 bases from V and 0 bases from J, with 11 bases in between. This CDR3 is CASSIGTTNTGELFF. The CDR3 DNA reads as TGTGCCAGTAGCATCGGGACAACGAACACCGGGGAGCTGTTTTTT. Combining the CDR3 with reference TRBV19 and TRBJ2-2 gives the whole variable domain DGGITQSPKYLFRKEGQNVTLSCEQNLNHDAMYWYRQDPGQGLRLIYYSQIVNDFQKGDIAEGYSVSREKKESFPLTVTSAQKNPTAFYLCASSIGTTNTGELFFGEGSRLTVL.

This clonotype was detected many times. The chain is built from TRBV27 and TRBJ1-5; D remains unclear. Trimming cost V 2 bases and J 6 bases, with 29 bases left between them. The CDR3 contains 20 residues. The germline V gene has CDR1 MNHEY and CDR2 SMNVEV (reference sequence). CDR3 sequence (DNA): TGTGCCAGCAGTTTACCCCTTCCTTCCTTTCCTCCGGGGTCCGGTCAGCCCCAGCATTTT. It yields the protein CASSLPLPSFPPGSGQPQHF.

The genes are TRBV6-6 and TRBJ1-2, with a weak D call TRBD1 (5 bases). The CDR3 sequence is 14 residues long. The V end lost 2 bases, the J end lost 2 bases, and 9 bases lay between the germline ends. Germline V gives CDR1 MNHNY, CDR2 SVGAGI (reference sequence). CDR3 residues: CASSYLGPNYGYTF. The CDR3 nucleotides are TGTGCCAGCAGTTACCTGGGACCGAACTATGGCTACACCTTC.

Many counts were recorded for this clonotype. The chain links TRBV3-1 to TRBJ1-1; weak D call: TRBD1 (5 bases). The CDR3 length is 12 residues. Trimming removed 8 bases from V and 4 bases from J, with 11 bases in between. Germline V CDR1 and CDR2: LGHDT, YNNKEL (reference sequence). The CDR3 sequence is CASGGGSTEAFF. DNA of the CDR3: TGTGCCAGCGGGGGGGGAAGCACTGAAGCTTTCTTT.

The genes are TRBV20-1 and TRBJ2-7; 9 bases match TRBD1. Germline lookup yields CDR1 DFQATT and CDR2 SNEGSKA (reference sequence). This CDR3 has 15 residues. V gave up 3 bases and J gave up 2 bases; unmatched junction bases: 8. CDR3 sequence: CSASPWGQGTYEQYF. The CDR3 DNA follows: TGCAGTGCTAGCCCTTGGGGACAGGGTACCTACGAGCAGTACTTC.

This clonotype was picked up many times. The V gene is TRBV20-1, the J gene TRBJ2-7; 12 positions agree with TRBD1. Losses at the gene ends were 4 bases for V and 5 bases for J; bases not matched to a gene: 3. CDR1 is DFQATT, CDR2 SNEGSKA, per germline (reference sequence). This CDR3 is built from 13 residues. This chain's CDR3 is CSAKGQGAHEQYF. The CDR3 DNA is TGCAGTGCTAAGGGACAGGGGGCCCACGAGCAGTACTTC.

In its sample, this clonotype was seen many times. The chain recombines TRBV6-1 with TRBJ2-7; TRBD1 is a possible D gene (5 bases). This CDR3 has 15 residues. V dropped 2 bases and J dropped 5 bases, with 16 bases sitting between them. Per germline, CDR1 MNHNS and CDR2 SASEGT. CDR3 in DNA: TGTGCCAGCAGTGAACCCCCCCAGGGTACCAACGAGCAGTACTTC. Translating it yields CASSEPPQGTNEQYF.

On this clonotype: As the CDR3 is not closed by the conserved phenylalanine or tryptophan, this likely results from a read error. The chain links TRBV7-8 to TRBJ2-7; D gene uncertain. The length of the CDR3 is 15 residues. Germline values: CDR1 SGHVS, CDR2 FQNEAQ. In nucleotides, the CDR3 is TGTGACAGCAGCTTTCTATCCTTGAGCTCCTACGAGCAGTACTGC. Its translation is CDSSFLSLSSYEQYC.

This clonotype was seen repeatedly, ten times or more. The chain couples TRBV20-1 to TRBJ1-6, with 8 positions matching TRBD1. The V gene end was trimmed by 1 base and the J gene end by 10 bases; junction bases not matched to a gene: 9. Germline-derived CDR1 and CDR2 are DFQATT and SNEGSKA (reference sequence). CDR3 length equals 15 residues. CDR3 bases: TGCAGTGCTAGAGCGACAGGGGTAGGGGGCTCACCCCTCCACTTT. It translates to CSARATGVGGSPLHF.